A selection of T cell receptor beta chains follows, all from one sample in a study of cytomegalovirus exposure and HLA in healthy donors. Using immunoSEQ multiplex PCR, the repertoire was profiled, and TCRdb retains in-frame clones only, with some absent. This table has some 150,000 clones, around 87% appearing once. The sequenced sample was PBMCs. These receptors were obtained from a woman in her 30s in good health and CMV-seronegative. CDR3s include the opening cysteine and the closing phenylalanine or tryptophan. Each record gives: clone size, J gene, D gene, V gene, CDR3 length, CDR3 DNA, CDR3 protein. The D gene is left open where the match is weak. Rows may omit the clone size; those that give it use once, few, many or a size class.

. | TRBJ2-7 | . | TRBV7-9 | 13 | TGTGCCAGCAGCTTAGTCAGCGGCTACGAGCAGTACTTC | CASSLVSGYEQYF
. | TRBJ2-1 | TRBD2 | TRBV2 | 17 | TGTGCCAGCAGAGCCGGGACTAGCGGGGGGGCCCTGCATGAGCAGTTCTTC | CASRAGTSGGALHEQFF
. | TRBJ2-5 | . | TRBV1 | 15 | TGCACCAGCAGCCTAGTTGCGGGGGGGAAAGAGACCCAGTACTTC | CTSSLVAGGKETQYF
. | TRBJ2-2 | TRBD1 | TRBV19 | 16 | TGTGCCAGTACCCCGGTGGCAGGGGGCGGAACCGGGGAGCTGTTTTTT | CASTPVAGGGTGELFF
. | TRBJ1-1 | . | TRBV6-6 | 16 | TGTGCCAGCAGTTACTCGAATGCGGGGGGACGCACTGAAGCTTTCTTT | CASSYSNAGGRTEAFF
. | TRBJ2-5 | . | TRBV11-2 | 11 | TGTGCCAGCAGCTCACAAGAGACCCAGTACTTC | CASSSQETQYF
. | TRBJ1-3 | . | TRBV29-1 | 17 | TGCAGCGTTGAATTGTGGACGGGGGGGACCTCTGGAAACACCATATATTTT | CSVELWTGGTSGNTIYF
. | TRBJ1-1 | . | TRBV4-1 | 13 | TGCGCCAGCAGCCAACGCTTCGGGACAGAAGCTTTCTTT | CASSQRFGTEAFF
once | TRBJ1-5 | TRBD1 | TRBV25-1 | 14 | TGTGCCAGCAGTGAAGGACAGGGCCCCAAGGACCGGCATTTT | CASSEGQGPKDRHF
. | TRBJ1-6 | . | TRBV7-2 | 15 | TGTGCCAGCAGCCCGGGGCGGGGGCGGAATTCACCCCTCCACTTT | CASSPGRGRNSPLHF
. | TRBJ1-1 | . | TRBV19 | 14 | TGTGCCAGTAGTGTACAGGGAATGAACACTGAAGCTTTCTTT | CASSVQGMNTEAFF
. | TRBJ1-5 | TRBD1 | TRBV19 | 17 | TGTGCCAGTAGTATTCTTTCCGGGACAGGGTCTCGACAGCCCCAGCATTTT | CASSILSGTGSRQPQHF
. | TRBJ1-3 | . | TRBV27 | 14 | TGTGCCAGCAGTTTAAGCCTTTCTGGAAACACCATATATTTT | CASSLSLSGNTIYF
. | TRBJ1-6 | TRBD1 | TRBV11-1 | 14 | TGTGCCAGCAGCTCCCGGGACAGAGACTCACCCCTCCACTTT | CASSSRDRDSPLHF
. | TRBJ1-3 | . | TRBV6-5 | 15 | TGTGCCAGTGGCACCTTTCAGCGCTCTGGAAACACCATATATTTT | CASGTFQRSGNTIYF
. | TRBJ1-2 | . | TRBV14 | 13 | TGTGCCAGCCGAGACGGGACAAACTATGGCTACACCTTC | CASRDGTNYGYTF
. | TRBJ2-7 | . | TRBV2 | 15 | TGTGCCAGCAGTGAAGCGCTTGACAGCTCCTACGAGCAGTACTTC | CASSEALDSSYEQYF
. | TRBJ1-5 | . | TRBV11-3 | 15 | TGTGCCAGCAGCTTAGGCAGGGGAGGGAATCAGCCCCAGCATTTT | CASSLGRGGNQPQHF
. | TRBJ1-4 | TRBD1 | TRBV7-9 | 17 | TGTGCCAGCAGCAAAAGTCCCGGGACAGGGGGCGGTGAAAAACTGTTTTTT | CASSKSPGTGGGEKLFF
. | TRBJ1-5 | TRBD1 | TRBV5-6 | 16 | TGTGCCAGCAGCGACTACAGGGGGCAGGAGTATCAGCCCCAGCATTTT | CASSDYRGQEYQPQHF
. | TRBJ1-2 | . | TRBV7-9 | 13 | TGTGCCAGCAGCCTCGGCCAGAGGCATGGCTACACCTTC | CASSLGQRHGYTF
. | TRBJ1-5 | TRBD1 | TRBV6-1 | 13 | TGTGCCAGCAGTGGACAGGGGGACCAGCCCCAGCATTTT | CASSGQGDQPQHF
. | TRBJ2-1 | TRBD2 | TRBV6-1 | 15 | TGTGCCAGCAGTTTTAGCGGGGGGATCCTCAATGAGCAGTTCTTC | CASSFSGGILNEQFF
. | TRBJ1-1 | TRBD1 | TRBV29-1 | 15 | TGCAGCGTAGCCATTAGGGACAGAATGAACACTGAAGCTTTCTTT | CSVAIRDRMNTEAFF
. | TRBJ2-1 | TRBD2 | TRBV5-1 | 14 | TGCGCCAGCAGCTTGGGCGCGACTAGCGATGAGCAGTTCTTC | CASSLGATSDEQFF
. | TRBJ2-1 | . | TRBV5-1 | 15 | TGCGCCAGCAGCTTTATGGGGGCTACCTACAATGAGCAGTTCTTC | CASSFMGATYNEQFF
. | TRBJ1-6 | . | TRBV10-3 | 15 | TGTGCCATCAGTGAAATGGGAGTTAATAATTCACCCCTCCACTTT | CAISEMGVNNSPLHF
. | TRBJ1-5 | . | TRBV7-2 | 15 | . | CASSLFGEGNQPQHF
many | TRBJ2-2 | . | TRBV15 | 12 | TGTGCCACCAGTAGTTACACCGGGGAGCTGTTTTTT | CATSSYTGELFF